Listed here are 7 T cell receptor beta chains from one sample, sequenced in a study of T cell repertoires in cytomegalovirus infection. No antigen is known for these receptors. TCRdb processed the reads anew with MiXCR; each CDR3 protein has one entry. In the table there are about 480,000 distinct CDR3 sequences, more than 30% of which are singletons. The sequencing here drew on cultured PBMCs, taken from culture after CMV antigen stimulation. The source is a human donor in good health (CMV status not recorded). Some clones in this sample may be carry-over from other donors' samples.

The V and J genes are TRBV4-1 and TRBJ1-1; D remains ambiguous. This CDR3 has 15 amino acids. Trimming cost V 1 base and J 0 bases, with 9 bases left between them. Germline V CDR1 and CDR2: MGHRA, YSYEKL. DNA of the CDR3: TGCGCCAGCAGCCAAGTTTCAGGAATGAACACTGAAGCTTTCTTT. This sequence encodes CASSQVSGMNTEAFF.

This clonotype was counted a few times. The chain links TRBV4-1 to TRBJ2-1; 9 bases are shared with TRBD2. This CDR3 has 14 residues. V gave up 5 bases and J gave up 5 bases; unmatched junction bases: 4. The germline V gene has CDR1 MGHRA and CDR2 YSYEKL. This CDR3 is CASSKTSGHNEQFF. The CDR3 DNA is TGCGCCAGCAGCAAGACTAGCGGTCACAATGAGCAGTTCTTC.

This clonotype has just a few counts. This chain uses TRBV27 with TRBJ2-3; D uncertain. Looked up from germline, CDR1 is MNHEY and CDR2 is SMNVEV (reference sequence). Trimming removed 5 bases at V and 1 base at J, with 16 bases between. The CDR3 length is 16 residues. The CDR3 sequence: CASSDQPGVGTDTQYF. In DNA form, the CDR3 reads TGTGCCAGCAGTGACCAGCCGGGCGTTGGCACAGATACGCAGTATTTT.

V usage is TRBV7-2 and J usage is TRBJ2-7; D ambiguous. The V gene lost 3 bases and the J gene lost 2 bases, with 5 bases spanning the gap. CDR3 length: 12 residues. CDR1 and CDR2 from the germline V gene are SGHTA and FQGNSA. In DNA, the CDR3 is TGTGCCAGCAGCTTCTTTCCCTACGAGCAGTACGTC. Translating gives CASSFFPYEQYV.

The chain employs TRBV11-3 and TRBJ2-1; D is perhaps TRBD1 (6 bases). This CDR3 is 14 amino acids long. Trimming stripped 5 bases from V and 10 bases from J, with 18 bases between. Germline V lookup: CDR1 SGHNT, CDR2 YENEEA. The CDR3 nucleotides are TGTGCCAGCAGCCCAGGGGCAGGGGAAGGCGAGCAGTTCTTC. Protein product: CASSPGAGEGEQFF.

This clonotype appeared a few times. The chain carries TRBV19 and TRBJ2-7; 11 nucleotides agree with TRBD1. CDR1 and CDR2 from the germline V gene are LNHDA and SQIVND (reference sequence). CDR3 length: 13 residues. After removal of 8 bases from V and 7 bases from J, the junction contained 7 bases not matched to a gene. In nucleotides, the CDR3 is TGTGCCAGTCTCGGACAGGGGGCAAGTGAGCAGTACTTC. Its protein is CASLGQGASEQYF.

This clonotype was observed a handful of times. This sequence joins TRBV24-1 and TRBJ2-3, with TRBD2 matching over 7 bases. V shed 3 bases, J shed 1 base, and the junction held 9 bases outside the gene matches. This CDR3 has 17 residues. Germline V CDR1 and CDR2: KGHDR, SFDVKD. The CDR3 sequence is CATSDPRKSGGTDTQYF. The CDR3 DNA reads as TGTGCCACCAGTGATCCCCGGAAAAGCGGGGGCACAGATACGCAGTATTTT.